This TCR beta chain was obtained from a study of liver allograft versus peripheral blood T cells. Study overall: Within transplanted livers, the T cell receptor repertoires were examined and compared against the repertoires present in the peripheral blood of liver transplant recipients. Whole-study findings and limits: Reportedly, liver allograft T cell receptor repertoires differed from peripheral blood ones.

About this clonotype itself: The antigen remains unidentified.

Per the germline V gene, CDR1 is SGHTA and CDR2 is FQGTGA. V lost 5 bases and J lost 6, with 13 bases in between. CDR3 size: 13 residues. TCRdb independently ran MiXCR on the reads; one entry per CDR3 protein. This sample has 9,000 to 13,000 distinct CDR3 sequences; 20% to 25% occur once, and the top ten carry about 1.4%. The source is a human patient who had a liver transplant. Some T cells may arise from the graft donor. The J gene is TRBJ1-1, the V gene TRBV7-3; tentatively, D is TRBD1 (5 bases). The chain's CDR3 is CASSLIWGAEAFF. Here the CDR3 DNA reads TGTGCCAGCAGCCTGATTTGGGGCGCTGAAGCTTTCTTT.